Each of the 27 T cell receptor beta chains below was sequenced from the same sample in a study of T cell responses to AZD1222 COVID-19 vaccine. Method: immunoSEQ multiplex PCR; TCRdb's copy keeps in-frame clones and lacks some. The data show 110,000 to 150,000 clones, approximately 93% seen once. The sample in question was peripheral blood, obtained after recovery from COVID-19. The receptors stem from an adult who had recovered from COVID-19.

The chain couples TRBV7-9 to TRBJ2-7; 8 nucleotides agree with TRBD2. The CDR3 covers 14 residues. Germline V gives CDR1 SEHNR, CDR2 FQNEAQ (reference sequence). Trimming removed 4 bases from V and 10 bases from J; junction bases left unmatched: 12. CDR3 bases: TGTGCCAGCAGCTCACTCACCGGGACTAGTAATCAGTACTTC. It encodes CASSSLTGTSNQYF.

This sequence joins TRBV11-1 and TRBJ2-3, with D tentatively TRBD1 (6 bases). Trimming removed 2 bases at V and 2 bases at J, with 14 bases between. Germline V gene sequence: CDR1 SGHAT, CDR2 FQDESV (reference sequence). The CDR3 loop spans 16 amino acids. Here the CDR3 DNA reads TGTGCCAGCAGCTTATTGAGCTACAGGGACACAGATACGCAGTATTTT. The encoded protein is CASSLLSYRDTDTQYF.

This chain joins TRBV7-9 and TRBJ2-7; 7 positions agree with TRBD1. The CDR3 is made up of 15 amino acids. V trimming: 2 bases; J trimming: 5 bases; junction bases outside the gene matches: 9. Germline assignment: CDR1 SEHNR and CDR2 FQNEAQ (reference sequence). The CDR3 bases are TGTGCCAGCAGCTTAAGGAGAGGGGGCGGAGACGAGCAGTACTTC. It specifies CASSLRRGGGDEQYF.

This chain connects TRBV7-2 to TRBJ2-7; D ambiguous. The CDR3 is 13 amino acids. V lost 4 bases and J lost 6, with 13 bases in between. Germline CDR1 is SGHTA and CDR2 is FQGNSA. CDR3 in amino acids: CASSSGRHGEQYF. In DNA, the CDR3 is TGTGCCAGCAGCTCTGGGCGCCACGGCGAGCAGTACTTC.

V is TRBV28 and J is TRBJ1-5; the D gene is possibly TRBD1 (6 bases). CDR1 MDHEN and CDR2 SYDVKM come from the germline V gene. Trimming stripped 5 bases from V and 0 bases from J, with 8 bases between. This CDR3 is 14 amino acids long. CDR3 protein: CASSRQDSNQPQHF. CDR3 DNA sequence: TGTGCCAGCAGTCGACAGGATAGCAATCAGCCCCAGCATTTT.

This clone was picked up one time. The rearrangement uses TRBV30 and TRBJ1-3; D gene ambiguous. Germline V gene data show CDR1 as GTSNPN and CDR2 as SVGIG (reference sequence). The CDR3 consists of 13 residues. Trimming took off 3 bases at V and 2 bases at J, with 8 bases between the two ends. CDR3 DNA sequence: TGTGCCTGGAGCCCCGGCGCTGGAAACACCATATATTTT. Translation: CAWSPGAGNTIYF.

The V gene is TRBV7-9, the J gene TRBJ1-2; 7 positions agree with TRBD1. This CDR3 comprises 15 residues. The V gene's germline CDR1 is SEHNR and CDR2 FQNEAQ (reference sequence). V was clipped by 1 base and J by 8 bases; unmatched bases: 10. The DNA of the CDR3 is TGTGCCAGCAGCTTAGGGGGGGTACAGGGGAACGGCTACACCTTC. This translates into CASSLGGVQGNGYTF.

The J gene is TRBJ2-3, the V gene TRBV28; 7 bases align to TRBD2. V dropped 11 bases and J dropped 1; count of bases not matched to a gene: 9. Germline V CDR1 and CDR2: MDHEN, SYDVKM. This CDR3 has 14 amino acids. The DNA for the CDR3 is TGTGCCTCCGGGACGGGGGGAGGCACAGATACGCAGTATTTT. Its translation: CASGTGGGTDTQYF.

This rearrangement joins TRBV5-4 to TRBJ2-2; 9 nucleotides line up with TRBD2. CDR1 and CDR2 (germline): SGHNT, YYREEE (reference sequence). V shed 3 bases and J 9 bases; nucleotides not matched to a gene: 12. The length of the CDR3 is 16 residues. CDR3 sequence reads: CASSYLGAGGPRELFF. In nucleotides, the CDR3 is TGTGCCAGCAGCTACCTCGGCGCGGGAGGGCCTAGGGAGCTGTTTTTT.

This chain links TRBV3-1 (or the pseudogene TRBV3-2) with TRBJ2-7; 9 positions agree with TRBD1. The ends lost 6 bases at V and 5 bases at J; junction bases unmatched: 11. The germline V gene encodes CDR1 LGHDT and CDR2 YNNKEL (reference sequence). The CDR3 is 15 amino acids. CDR3 nucleotide sequence: TGTGCCAGCAGTATCCCGGGACAGGGAAATGACGAGCAGTACTTC. Protein product: CASSIPGQGNDEQYF.

The CDR3: CASSLGLGRNEQFF. Here the CDR3 DNA reads TGCGCCAGCAGCCTGGGACTAGGGCGCAATGAGCAGTTCTTC. This chain connects TRBV5-1 to TRBJ2-1, with TRBD2 identical over 8 bases. This CDR3 contains 14 residues. V was pared by 4 bases and J by 6 bases, with 6 bases of the junction left unmatched. CDR1 is SGHRS and CDR2 is YFSETQ in the germline V gene.

The J gene is TRBJ2-3, the V gene TRBV19; the D call may be TRBD1 or TRBD2 (5 bases each). Deletions cut 6 bases from V and 5 bases from J, with 21 bases between. The germline V gene has CDR1 LNHDA and CDR2 SQIVND (reference sequence). This CDR3 comprises 16 residues. The CDR3 is CASRGFRGRGEDTQYF. In DNA form, the CDR3 reads TGTGCCAGTAGAGGTTTTAGAGGGCGAGGGGAAGATACGCAGTATTTT.

The sample holds one count of this clone. V and J are TRBV5-1 and TRBJ2-4; 9 bases are shared with TRBD2. Losses at the gene ends were 4 bases for V and 2 bases for J; bases not matched to a gene: 16. The CDR3 runs 19 residues. Looked up from germline, CDR1 is SGHRS and CDR2 is YFSETQ. CDR3 residues: CASSPLGEREEGSKNIQYF. The CDR3 nucleotides read TGCGCCAGCAGCCCTCTGGGCGAGCGGGAGGAGGGGTCCAAAAACATTCAGTACTTC. Looking up the rest from reference TRBV5-1 and TRBJ2-4 gives the full variable domain: KAGVTQTPRYLIKTRGQQVTLSCSPISGHRSVSWYQQTPGQGLQFLFEYFSETQRNKGNFPGRFSGRQFSNSRSEMNVSTLELGDSALYLCASSPLGEREEGSKNIQYFGAGTRLSVL.

As DNA, the CDR3 is TGTGCCAGCAGTTTAAGTGCGGCTAACTATGGCTACACCTTC. Translation: CASSLSAANYGYTF. The J gene is TRBJ1-2, the V gene TRBV28; D is unresolved. There are 14 residues in the CDR3. The germline CDR1 and CDR2 sequences are MDHEN and SYDVKM. Deletions cut 2 bases from V and 0 bases from J, with 7 bases between.

This rearrangement joins TRBV13 to TRBJ2-7, with D possibly being TRBD2 (7 bases). Looked up from germline, CDR1 is PRHDT and CDR2 is FYEKMQ (reference sequence). The ends were cut back, 1 base at V and 3 bases at J, with 16 bases in the middle. CDR3 length: 16 residues. The CDR3 region is CASSLAGEGGNYEQYF. The CDR3, as DNA: TGTGCCAGCAGCTTAGCCGGGGAGGGGGGCAACTACGAGCAGTACTTC.

This clone showed up just once. The chain is built from TRBV9 and TRBJ2-2; D uncertain. The CDR3 consists of 13 residues. Germline V lookup: CDR1 SGDLS, CDR2 YYNGEE. V was trimmed by 2 bases and J by 7 bases, leaving 9 bases between them. CDR3 DNA sequence: TGTGCCAGCAGCGTTGGTGTGGGCGGGGAGCTGTTTTTT. Residues: CASSVGVGGELFF.

This sequence joins TRBV14 and TRBJ2-2; D perhaps matches TRBD2 (6 bases). The CDR3 loop spans 13 amino acids. Germline loops: CDR1 SGHDN, CDR2 FVKESK. With 4 bases removed from V and 7 bases from J, the gap between germline ends came to 10 bases. The CDR3 DNA follows: TGTGCCAGCAGCCCCCTAGCGTACGGGGAGCTGTTTTTT. Its translation: CASSPLAYGELFF.

In DNA, the CDR3 is TGTGCCAGCAGCTTTAATGGCAGGGACAATTCACCCCTCCACTTT. Protein: CASSFNGRDNSPLHF. J is TRBJ1-6 and V is TRBV11-2; tentative D call: TRBD1 (5 bases). V lost 3 bases to trimming and J lost 7 bases, with 13 bases between them. The germline gives CDR1 SGHAT, CDR2 FQNNGV. The CDR3 covers 15 residues.

The chain recombines TRBV4-1 with TRBJ2-3, with 10 bases identical to TRBD2. The V segment lost 1 base and the J segment 5 bases; nucleotides outside the gene matches: 12. Germline V gene lookup returns CDR1 MGHRA and CDR2 YSYEKL. This CDR3 contains 18 residues. The CDR3 sequence is CASSQAYPSGSGKDTQYF. CDR3 sequence (DNA): TGCGCCAGCAGCCAAGCTTATCCTAGCGGGAGCGGGAAAGATACGCAGTATTTT.

This clone was recorded once. This chain uses TRBV5-1 with TRBJ1-6; 8 positions agree with TRBD1. Germline V CDR1 and CDR2: SGHRS, YFSETQ. The CDR3 consists of 16 residues. V lost 4 bases and J lost 2; bases outside the gene matches: 5. The CDR3 region has the DNA TGCGCCAGCAGCCCCGACAGGGGTACCTATAATTCACCCCTCCACTTT. This sequence encodes CASSPDRGTYNSPLHF. Supplemented by reference TRBV5-1 and TRBJ1-6, the full variable domain reads KAGVTQTPRYLIKTRGQQVTLSCSPISGHRSVSWYQQTPGQGLQFLFEYFSETQRNKGNFPGRFSGRQFSNSRSEMNVSTLELGDSALYLCASSPDRGTYNSPLHFGNGTRLTVT.

The rearrangement links TRBV10-3 to TRBJ2-7; D possibly corresponds to TRBD1 (7 bases). Germline CDR1 reads ENHRY; CDR2 reads SYGVKD. CDR3 length: 14 amino acids. V was clipped by 6 bases and J by 4 bases, with 16 bases between them. The CDR3 sequence is CAIRAGQWVYEQYF. CDR3 bases: TGTGCCATCAGGGCGGGACAGTGGGTTTACGAGCAGTACTTC.

This clone was picked up one time. The V call is TRBV18, the J call TRBJ1-5; no clear D gene. The CDR3 contains 14 residues. CDR1 and CDR2 from the germline V gene are KGHSH and LQKENI. V dropped 4 bases and J dropped 3 bases, with 10 bases sitting between them. For the CDR3, the DNA is TGTGCCAGCTCACTAGGGTCAGTCAATCAGCCCCAGCATTTT. Translation gives CASSLGSVNQPQHF.

The chain recombines TRBV7-9 with TRBJ2-5; D gene ambiguous. The CDR3 sequence is 13 residues long. Germline V lookup: CDR1 SEHNR, CDR2 FQNEAQ (reference sequence). The V end lost 0 bases, the J end lost 4 bases, and 6 bases lay between the germline ends. CDR3 region: CASSLATGETQYF. In nucleotides, the CDR3 is TGTGCCAGCAGCTTAGCCACGGGAGAGACCCAGTACTTC.

This rearrangement joins TRBV19 to TRBJ2-1, with 7 bases matching TRBD1. Germline assignment: CDR1 LNHDA and CDR2 SQIVND (reference sequence). V was pared by 9 bases and J by 10 bases, with 21 bases of the junction left unmatched. This CDR3 comprises 16 residues. The chain's CDR3 is CARGVERGQSLGEQFF. In nucleotides, the CDR3 is TGTGCCAGGGGGGTGGAACGGGGACAGAGCCTTGGGGAGCAGTTCTTC. Complete variable domain (other parts from reference TRBV19 and TRBJ2-1): DGGITQSPKYLFRKEGQNVTLSCEQNLNHDAMYWYRQDPGQGLRLIYYSQIVNDFQKGDIAEGYSVSREKKESFPLTVTSAQKNPTAFYLCARGVERGQSLGEQFFGPGTRLTVL.

The gene calls are TRBV27 and TRBJ2-1; unclear D gene. The V end was cut by 6 bases, the J end by 4 bases, with 7 bases between. Germline assignment: CDR1 MNHEY and CDR2 SMNVEV (reference sequence). This CDR3 region has 12 residues. CDR3 protein: CASRGSYNEQFF. The CDR3 nucleotides are TGTGCCAGCAGGGGTTCTTACAATGAGCAGTTCTTC.

V usage is TRBV12-3 or TRBV12-4 and J usage is TRBJ1-1; 9 positions agree with TRBD1. V trimming: 7 bases; J trimming: 11 bases; junction bases outside the gene matches: 8. The CDR3 runs 12 residues. In DNA, the CDR3 is TGTGCCAGCAACTACGGACAGGGGTTGGCTTTCTTT. This gives the protein CASNYGQGLAFF.

V and J are TRBV6-5 and TRBJ2-7; 8 nucleotides line up with TRBD1. There are 13 residues in the CDR3. CDR1 and CDR2 (germline): MNHEY, SVGAGI. Trimming removed 2 bases from V and 7 bases from J; junction bases left unmatched: 4. CDR3 in DNA: TGTGCCAGCAGTTACCAGGGGGCGCGGGAGCAGTACTTC. Protein sequence: CASSYQGAREQYF.